This section outlines one T cell receptor beta chain sequence together with its context. This clonotype was observed many times. Its antigen remains undetermined. The record has no base qualities; no much larger clone is one base away. V is shortened by 1 base, J by 5 bases, and the region joining them spans 11 bases. The germline V gene (reference sequence) gives CDR1 as SEHNR and CDR2 as FQNEAQ. Taken from cysteine to phenylalanine, the CDR3 has 14 residues. This entry keeps only the CDR3 DNA: 42 bases, framed from base 1. Receptor libraries were prepared by RACE. Sequenced on a NextSeq 500. During library preparation, unique molecular identifiers were attached to individual cDNA molecules so that TCRs could be counted quantitatively and reproducibly. For every blood RNA sample, sequencing covered both the TCR alpha and TCR beta chains. Per the authors' processing: A median of around 100,000 TCRs per sample was observed, with a range of about 20,000 to 750,000. The Decombinator software suite was used to annotate the V, J and CDR3 of the TCR reads. Every sample was subsampled to the same number of TCRs (28,000) for the PS versus PT1 abundance plots. TCRs were defined as expanded if absent before sensitization and observed at least eight times at the 2-week time point. TCRdb ran its own pipeline on the public reads, namely fastp trimming at Q25 and MiXCR clone calling, and kept in-frame beta chains. Every entry covers one CDR3 protein and lists the most common genes and DNA from its rows. TCRdb's processing, not the authors', yielded these V and J calls. For this sample there are about 340,000 distinct CDR3 sequences; under 8% appear just once. Together, the top ten hold 7.5% to 9% of the sample.

The record originates from a study of human T cells and chemical hapten exposure (TCRdb year 2021). Regarding the study in general: For sensitization, 2% DPC in acetone was applied to a roughly 2 cm by roughly 2 cm area of upper inner arm skin. Patch testing was performed on the upper back with Finn chambers containing 0.01% DPC, and the patch tests were scored after 6 days according to International Contact Dermatitis Research Group standards. Most of the patients in the cohort were female, and the cohort covered alopecia areata with under or over 50% scalp involvement, alopecia totalis and alopecia universalis. Patients additionally received weekly therapeutic DPC doses to the scalp throughout the approximately 25-week study period. Blood samples were taken from patients before sensitization (week 0) and then at 2, 6 and about 24 weeks after DPC sensitization. Libraries were pooled for sequencing, and per-sample TCR yields varied mainly because of small differences in library volumes within the pool. Blood for TCR sequencing was provided by twenty-nine alopecia patients at one to four time points (pre-sensitization, 2, 6 and 24 weeks). In alopecia patients, the study followed how the peripheral blood TCR repertoire changed in vivo over primary and secondary sensitization to diphenylcyclopropenone (DPC), a hapten.

The sample's time point label, in plain terms: patch test 1, 2 weeks after DPC sensitization. The treatment or condition label for this specimen denotes: therapeutic diphenylcyclopropenone sensitization with weekly scalp DPC. At every patch-test visit, the blood draw took place before the patch test was put on. To be eligible, patients had to be aged 18 to 70, diagnosed with alopecia and judged suitable for DPC therapy, while pregnant patients were excluded. Unfractionated whole blood was collected in Tempus Blood RNA tubes, and total RNA was extracted from that blood. General findings and caveats noted by the study authors: Alopecia, a presumed autoimmune disease, was present in all patients, so the immune response of the patients might differ from that of healthy individuals. Patch test score correlated positively with the number of PT1 expanded TCRs, reaching significance at thresholds 8, 16 and 32 but not at 4. No change with DPC sensitization was found in the number of TCRs above 1 in 1000 frequency, and no evidence of global repertoire structure alterations was found. After repeated subsampling, the strength of the expansion versus patch-test correlation and the threshold at which it became significant changed. Expanded TCRs formed significantly more large CDR3 similarity clusters than pre-sensitization or healthy control sets, consistent with antigen-driven responses.

The rearrangement joined TRBV7-9 to TRBJ1-1, and perhaps TRBD1 as D gene, on 5 matching bases. This clonotype was sampled from a young woman with alopecia areata. Some clones in this sample may be carry-over from other donors' samples. The sample was whole blood, taken in connection with sensitization to the hapten diphenylcyclopropenone (DPC). The nucleotides read TGTGCCAGCAGCTTAGTCAGGGAGGGGACTGAAGCTTTCTTT. It specifies CASSLVREGTEAFF. Extended through the reference TRBV7-9 and TRBJ1-1 proteins, this CDR3 yields the full variable domain: DTGVSQNPRHKITKRGQNVTFRCDPISEHNRLYWYRQTLGQGPEFLTYFQNEAQLEKSRLLSDRFSAERPKGSFSTLEIQRTEQGDSAMYLCASSLVREGTEAFFGQGTRLTVV.